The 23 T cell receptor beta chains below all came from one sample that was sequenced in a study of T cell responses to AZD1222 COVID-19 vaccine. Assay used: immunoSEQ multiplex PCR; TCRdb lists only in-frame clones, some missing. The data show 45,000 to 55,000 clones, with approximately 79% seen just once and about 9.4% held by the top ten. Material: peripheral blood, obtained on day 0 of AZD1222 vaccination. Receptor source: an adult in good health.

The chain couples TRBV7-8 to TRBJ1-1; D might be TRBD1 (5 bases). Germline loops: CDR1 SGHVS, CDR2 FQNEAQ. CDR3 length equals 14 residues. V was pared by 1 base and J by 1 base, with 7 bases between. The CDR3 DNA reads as TGTGCCAGCAGCTTAGTTGGGACGAACACTGAAGCTTTCTTT. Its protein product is CASSLVGTNTEAFF.

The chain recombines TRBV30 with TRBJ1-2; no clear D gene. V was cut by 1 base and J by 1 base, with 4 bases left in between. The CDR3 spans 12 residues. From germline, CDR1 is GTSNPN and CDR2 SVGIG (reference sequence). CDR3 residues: CAWSDNNYGYTF. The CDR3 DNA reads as TGTGCCTGGAGTGACAATAACTATGGCTACACCTTC.

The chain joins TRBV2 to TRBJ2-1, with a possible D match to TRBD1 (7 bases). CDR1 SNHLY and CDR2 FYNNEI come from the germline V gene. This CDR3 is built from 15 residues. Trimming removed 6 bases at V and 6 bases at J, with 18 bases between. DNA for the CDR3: TGTGCCAGCAGCCCAGGGGGGACTCCCACCAATGAGCAGTTCTTC. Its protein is CASSPGGTPTNEQFF.

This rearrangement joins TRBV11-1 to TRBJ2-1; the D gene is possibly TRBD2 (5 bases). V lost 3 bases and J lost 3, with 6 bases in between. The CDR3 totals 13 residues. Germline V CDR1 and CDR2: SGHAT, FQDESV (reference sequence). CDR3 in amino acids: CASSFRGYNEQFF. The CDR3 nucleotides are TGTGCCAGCAGCTTTCGGGGCTACAATGAGCAGTTCTTC. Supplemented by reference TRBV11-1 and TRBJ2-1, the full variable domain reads EAEVAQSPRYKITEKSQAVAFWCDPISGHATLYWYRQILGQGPELLVQFQDESVVDDSQLPKDRFSAERLKGVDSTLKIQPAELGDSAMYLCASSFRGYNEQFFGPGTRLTVL.

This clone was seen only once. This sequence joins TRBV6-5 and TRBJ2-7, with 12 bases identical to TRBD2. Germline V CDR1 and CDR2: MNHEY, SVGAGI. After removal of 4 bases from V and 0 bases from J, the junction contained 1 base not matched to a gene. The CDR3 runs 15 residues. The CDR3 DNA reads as TGTGCCAGCAGTTGGGGACTAGCGGGCTCCTACGAGCAGTACTTC. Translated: CASSWGLAGSYEQYF.

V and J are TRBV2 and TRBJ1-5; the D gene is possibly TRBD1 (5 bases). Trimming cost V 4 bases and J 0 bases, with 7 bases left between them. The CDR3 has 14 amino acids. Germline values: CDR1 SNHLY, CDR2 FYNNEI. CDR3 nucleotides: TGTGCCAGCAGTGCAGGGTATAGCAATCAGCCCCAGCATTTT. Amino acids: CASSAGYSNQPQHF.

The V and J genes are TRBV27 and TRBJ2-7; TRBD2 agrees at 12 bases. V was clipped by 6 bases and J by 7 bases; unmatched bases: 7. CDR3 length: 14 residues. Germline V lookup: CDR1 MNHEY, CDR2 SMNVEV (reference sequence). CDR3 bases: TGTGCCAGCAGCATGACTAGCGGGAGCGGGGAGCAGTACTTC. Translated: CASSMTSGSGEQYF.

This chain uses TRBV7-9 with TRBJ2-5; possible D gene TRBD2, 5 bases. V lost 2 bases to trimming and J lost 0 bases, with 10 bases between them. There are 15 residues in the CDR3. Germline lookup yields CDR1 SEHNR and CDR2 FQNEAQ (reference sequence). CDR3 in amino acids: CASSLQVGDQETQYF. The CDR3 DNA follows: TGTGCCAGCAGCTTACAAGTGGGAGACCAAGAGACCCAGTACTTC.

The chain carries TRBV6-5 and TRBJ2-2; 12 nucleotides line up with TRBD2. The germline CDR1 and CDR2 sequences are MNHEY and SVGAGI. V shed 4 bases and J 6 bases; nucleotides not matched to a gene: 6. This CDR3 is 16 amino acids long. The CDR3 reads CASSSLAGGLAGELFF. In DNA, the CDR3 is TGTGCCAGCAGTTCCCTAGCGGGAGGGTTGGCCGGGGAGCTGTTTTTT.

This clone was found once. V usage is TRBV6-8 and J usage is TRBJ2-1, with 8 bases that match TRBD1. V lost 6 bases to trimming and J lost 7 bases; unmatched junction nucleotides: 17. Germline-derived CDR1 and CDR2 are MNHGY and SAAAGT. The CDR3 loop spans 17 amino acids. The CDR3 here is CASSRQMGQALRNEQFF. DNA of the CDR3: TGTGCCAGCAGCCGACAAATGGGACAGGCCTTGAGAAATGAGCAGTTCTTC.

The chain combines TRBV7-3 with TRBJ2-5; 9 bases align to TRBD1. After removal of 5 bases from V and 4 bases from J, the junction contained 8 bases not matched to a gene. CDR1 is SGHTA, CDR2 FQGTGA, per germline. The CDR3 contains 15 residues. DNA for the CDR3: TGTGCCAGCAGCATTACAGGGGGCGCGGTAGAGACCCAGTACTTC. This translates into CASSITGGAVETQYF.

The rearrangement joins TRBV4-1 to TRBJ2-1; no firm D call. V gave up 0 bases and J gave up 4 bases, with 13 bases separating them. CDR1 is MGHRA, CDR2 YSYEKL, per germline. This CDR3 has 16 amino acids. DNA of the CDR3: TGCGCCAGCAGCCAAGATCAAGGATTTGCTTACAATGAGCAGTTCTTC. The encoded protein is CASSQDQGFAYNEQFF.

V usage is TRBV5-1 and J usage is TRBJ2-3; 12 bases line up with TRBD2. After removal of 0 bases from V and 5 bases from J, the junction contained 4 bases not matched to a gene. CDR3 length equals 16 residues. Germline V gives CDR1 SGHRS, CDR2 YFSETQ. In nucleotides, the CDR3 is TGCGCCAGCAGCTTGGGACTAGCGGGGGTATTAGATACGCAGTATTTT. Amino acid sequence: CASSLGLAGVLDTQYF.

DNA of the CDR3: TGTGCCAGCAGCTTACGTGTGGGGGGCCAAGAGACCCAGTACTTC. As protein: CASSLRVGGQETQYF. The chain is built from TRBV5-5 and TRBJ2-5; D is possibly TRBD2 (6 bases). Germline CDR1 and CDR2: SGHKS and YYEKEE (reference sequence). V was pared by 2 bases and J by 1 base, with 12 bases between. The CDR3 covers 15 residues.

The CDR3 spells CASSLAGTGIAGELFF. The CDR3, as DNA: TGCGCCAGCAGCTTGGCTGGGACAGGGATTGCCGGGGAGCTGTTTTTT. The rearrangement joins TRBV5-1 to TRBJ2-2; 9 bases map to TRBD1. The CDR3 spans 16 residues. Trimming cost V 0 bases and J 6 bases; bases outside gene matches: 6. Germline CDR1 SGHRS, CDR2 YFSETQ.

CDR3 DNA: TGTGCCAGCAGCCCTCGACAGGCCTACGAGCAGTACTTC. This translates into CASSPRQAYEQYF. The chain links TRBV5-6 to TRBJ2-7; tentative D call: TRBD1 (6 bases). Germline CDR1 SGHDT, CDR2 YYEEEE. The CDR3 length is 13 residues. V was clipped by 4 bases and J by 2 bases, with 10 bases between them.

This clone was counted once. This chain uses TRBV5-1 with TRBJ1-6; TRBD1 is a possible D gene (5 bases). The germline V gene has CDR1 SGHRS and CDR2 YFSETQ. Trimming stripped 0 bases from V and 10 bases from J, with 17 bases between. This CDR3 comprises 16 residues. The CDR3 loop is CASSLDAGHTQSPLHF. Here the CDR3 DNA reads TGCGCCAGCAGCTTGGACGCAGGGCATACTCAATCACCCCTCCACTTT. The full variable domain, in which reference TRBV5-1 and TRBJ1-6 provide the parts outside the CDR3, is KAGVTQTPRYLIKTRGQQVTLSCSPISGHRSVSWYQQTPGQGLQFLFEYFSETQRNKGNFPGRFSGRQFSNSRSEMNVSTLELGDSALYLCASSLDAGHTQSPLHFGNGTRLTVT.

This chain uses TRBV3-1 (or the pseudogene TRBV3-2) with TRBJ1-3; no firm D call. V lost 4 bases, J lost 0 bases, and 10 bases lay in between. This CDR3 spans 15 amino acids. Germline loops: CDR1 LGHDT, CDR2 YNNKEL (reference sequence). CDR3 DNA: TGTGCCAGCAGCCGCCCCGGTAGCTCTGGAAACACCATATATTTT. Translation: CASSRPGSSGNTIYF.

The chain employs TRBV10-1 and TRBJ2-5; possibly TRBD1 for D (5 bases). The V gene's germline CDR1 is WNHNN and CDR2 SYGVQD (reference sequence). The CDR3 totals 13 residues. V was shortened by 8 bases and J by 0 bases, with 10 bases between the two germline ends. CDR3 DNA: TGCGCCAGCTCGGAGACAGACCAAGAGACCCAGTACTTC. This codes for CASSETDQETQYF.

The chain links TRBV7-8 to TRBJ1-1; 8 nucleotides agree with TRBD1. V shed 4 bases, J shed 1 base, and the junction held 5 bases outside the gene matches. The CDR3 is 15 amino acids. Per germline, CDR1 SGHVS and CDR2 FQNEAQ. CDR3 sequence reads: CASSSRGTGNTEAFF. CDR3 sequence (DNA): TGTGCCAGCAGCTCTAGAGGGACAGGGAACACTGAAGCTTTCTTT.

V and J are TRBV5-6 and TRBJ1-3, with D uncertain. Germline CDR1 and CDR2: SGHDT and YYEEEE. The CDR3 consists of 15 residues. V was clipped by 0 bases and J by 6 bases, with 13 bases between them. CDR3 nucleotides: TGTGCCAGCAGCTTGGCTCGACGGACGATAAACACCATATATTTT. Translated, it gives CASSLARRTINTIYF.

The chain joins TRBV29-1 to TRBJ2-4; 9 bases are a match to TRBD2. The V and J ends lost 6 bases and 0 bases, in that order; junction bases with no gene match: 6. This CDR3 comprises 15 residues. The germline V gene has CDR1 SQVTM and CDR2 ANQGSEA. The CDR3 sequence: CSVFSGGEAKNIQYF. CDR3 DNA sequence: TGCAGCGTCTTTAGCGGGGGTGAAGCCAAAAACATTCAGTACTTC.

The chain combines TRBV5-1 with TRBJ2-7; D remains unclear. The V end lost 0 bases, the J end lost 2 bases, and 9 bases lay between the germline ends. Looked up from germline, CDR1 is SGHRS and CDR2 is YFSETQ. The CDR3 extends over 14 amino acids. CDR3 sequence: CASSLVVSPYEQYF. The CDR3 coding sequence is TGCGCCAGCAGCTTGGTCGTTTCACCCTACGAGCAGTACTTC.